The 30 T cell receptor beta chains in this list originate from one sample, sequenced in a study of cytomegalovirus exposure and HLA in healthy donors. PCR employed 60 Vbeta and 13 Jbeta primers. Clones were read by immunoSEQ multiplex PCR, and TCRdb kept only the in-frame ones, dropping some. The table records about 64,000 clones, over 75% of them present only once. The sequenced sample was PBMCs. These receptors were obtained from a female donor in good health and CMV-seronegative.

The rearrangement joins TRBV9 to TRBJ1-2; TRBD1 is a possible D gene (5 bases). V shed 3 bases and J shed 7 bases, with 10 bases lying between them. The CDR3 spans 12 residues. Germline V gene lookup returns CDR1 SGDLS and CDR2 YYNGEE. In DNA form, the CDR3 reads TGTGCCAGCAGCGCCAGGGAGGGTGGCTACACCTTC. Its translation is CASSAREGGYTF. Combining the CDR3 with reference TRBV9 and TRBJ1-2 gives the whole variable domain DSGVTQTPKHLITATGQRVTLRCSPRSGDLSVYWYQQSLDQGLQFLIQYYNGEERAKGNILERFSAQQFPDLHSELNLSSLELGDSALYFCASSAREGGYTFGSGTRLTVV.

The chain couples TRBV6-1 to TRBJ2-3, with 9 bases lining up with TRBD2. Germline CDR1 MNHNS, CDR2 SASEGT. The V gene end was trimmed by 4 bases and the J gene end by 6 bases; junction bases not matched to a gene: 8. The CDR3 has 15 amino acids. As DNA, the CDR3 is TGTGCCAGCAGTGCCCGAACCGGGACTAGCGATACGCAGTATTTT. Its translation is CASSARTGTSDTQYF.

This clone was observed once. The chain employs TRBV27 and TRBJ1-1; TRBD1 might be the D (6 bases). V was cut by 5 bases and J by 1 base, with 17 bases left in between. CDR1 and CDR2 (germline): MNHEY, SMNVEV (reference sequence). The CDR3 has 16 residues. CDR3 in amino acids: CASSRLESTGNTEAFF. CDR3 DNA: TGTGCCAGCAGTCGCCTTGAATCGACAGGGAACACTGAAGCTTTCTTT.

In DNA, the CDR3 is TGTGCCAGCAGCTTATTACCGGGACAGGGATTGCCCGGGGAGCTGTTTTTT. Translation gives CASSLLPGQGLPGELFF. V and J are TRBV5-4 and TRBJ2-2, with 9 positions matching TRBD1. Trimming cost V 2 bases and J 6 bases; bases outside gene matches: 11. This CDR3 has 17 residues. CDR1 and CDR2 (germline): SGHNT, YYREEE (reference sequence).

The chain employs TRBV6-1 and TRBJ2-7; D is undetermined. Germline values: CDR1 MNHNS, CDR2 SASEGT. This CDR3 comprises 13 residues. Trimming removed 4 bases from V and 2 bases from J, with 9 bases in between. The DNA of the CDR3 is TGTGCCAGCAGTGTAGAGGTCGCCTACGAGCAGTACTTC. It is translated as CASSVEVAYEQYF.

The chain links TRBV7-2 to TRBJ2-1; 7 positions agree with TRBD2. Germline CDR1 is SGHTA and CDR2 is FQGNSA. The CDR3 length is 16 residues. The V and J ends lost 4 bases and 6 bases, in that order; junction bases with no gene match: 12. The CDR3 region has the DNA TGTGCCAGCAGCTCCTGGGGGTCTAGCGGTGTCAATGAGCAGTTCTTC. This codes for CASSSWGSSGVNEQFF.

The chain uses TRBV6-1 and TRBJ1-5, with D possibly TRBD1 on 5 matching bases. Deletions cut 4 bases from V and 3 bases from J, with 16 bases between. This CDR3 has 16 residues. CDR1 MNHNS and CDR2 SASEGT come from the germline V gene. CDR3 nucleotides: TGTGCCAGCAGTGGAATCGTCCGGGGGGACAATCAGCCCCAGCATTTT. Residues: CASSGIVRGDNQPQHF.

The rearrangement uses TRBV11-2 and TRBJ2-5, with D perhaps matching TRBD1 (6 bases). The DNA end favors TRBJ2-7, so the J call may be wrong. The germline gives CDR1 SGHAT, CDR2 FQNNGV. The CDR3 sequence is 18 residues long. As DNA, the CDR3 is TGTGCCAGCAGCCAACAGGCCCCCCAGGGGATCTTCTACGACGAGCAGTACTTC. Protein: CASSQQAPQGIFYDEQYF.

The chain recombines TRBV6-4 with TRBJ2-3, with 8 bases aligning to TRBD2. The J segment lost 1 base and the V segment lost 3 bases, leaving 6 bases of the junction unmatched. The germline gives CDR1 MRHNA, CDR2 SNTAGT. CDR3 length: 16 residues. In DNA, the CDR3 is TGTGCCAGCAGTGAAACAAATAGCGGGGGCACAGATACGCAGTATTTT. Translated: CASSETNSGGTDTQYF.

The chain combines TRBV6-1 with TRBJ1-6; D is unresolved. CDR3 length: 13 amino acids. Trimming removed 0 bases from V and 7 bases from J, with 4 bases in between. From germline, CDR1 is MNHNS and CDR2 SASEGT. The CDR3 loop is CASSEAANSPLHF. DNA of the CDR3: TGTGCCAGCAGTGAAGCGGCCAATTCACCCCTCCACTTT.

The V call is TRBV27, the J call TRBJ1-1; D unresolved. V gave up 5 bases and J gave up 3 bases, with 13 bases separating them. The CDR3 runs 14 residues. Per the germline V gene, CDR1 is MNHEY and CDR2 is SMNVEV (reference sequence). CDR3 loop: CASSPHGGHTEAFF. CDR3 DNA sequence: TGTGCCAGCAGTCCCCATGGAGGACACACTGAAGCTTTCTTT.

The chain is built from TRBV18 and TRBJ1-5, with D possibly TRBD1 on 5 matching bases. Germline V gene lookup returns CDR1 KGHSH and CDR2 LQKENI. The CDR3 extends over 15 amino acids. The V gene lost 3 bases and the J gene lost 4 bases, with 13 bases spanning the gap. The CDR3 is CASSPGKQANQPQHF. The CDR3 DNA is TGTGCCAGCTCACCGGGAAAACAGGCTAATCAGCCCCAGCATTTT.

The chain uses TRBV9 and TRBJ1-6; D is possibly TRBD1 (6 bases). Germline assignment: CDR1 SGDLS and CDR2 YYNGEE. V lost 3 bases, J lost 7 bases, and 14 bases lay in between. The CDR3 extends over 15 amino acids. The DNA of the CDR3 is TGTGCCAGCAGCGACAGGGTAGCGAAGAATTCACCCCTCCACTTT. It translates to CASSDRVAKNSPLHF. The variable domain in full, with the rest retrieved from reference TRBV9 and TRBJ1-6, is DSGVTQTPKHLITATGQRVTLRCSPRSGDLSVYWYQQSLDQGLQFLIQYYNGEERAKGNILERFSAQQFPDLHSELNLSSLELGDSALYFCASSDRVAKNSPLHFGNGTRLTVT.

The gene calls are TRBV7-2 and TRBJ2-5, with a tentative D call TRBD2 (5 bases). Germline V gene lookup returns CDR1 SGHTA and CDR2 FQGNSA. The CDR3 runs 15 residues. V shed 1 base and J shed 5 bases, with 14 bases lying between them. The CDR3 loop reads CASSLVPLASETQYF. In DNA, the CDR3 is TGTGCCAGCAGCTTAGTTCCGCTAGCCTCCGAGACCCAGTACTTC.

V is TRBV6-9 and J is TRBJ2-2; maybe TRBD1 (7 bases). The V end was cut by 7 bases, the J end by 4 bases, with 19 bases between. The length of the CDR3 is 16 residues. Per the germline V gene, CDR1 is MNHGY and CDR2 is SVAAGI. The CDR3 bases are TGTGCCAGCAACACGGGACAGAGGAGGGGCACCGGGGAGCTGTTTTTT. Amino acids: CASNTGQRRGTGELFF.

The chain is built from TRBV7-3 and TRBJ2-5; D might be TRBD2 (6 bases). V lost 0 bases to trimming and J lost 6 bases, with 23 bases between them. This CDR3 is built from 18 residues. CDR1 and CDR2 (germline): SGHTA, FQGTGA. Here the CDR3 reads CASSLTPWGAGPAKTQYF. Here the CDR3 DNA reads TGTGCCAGCAGCTTAACACCTTGGGGTGCGGGACCGGCGAAGACCCAGTACTTC.

The table lists this clone with a count of one. The J gene is TRBJ1-1, the V gene TRBV28; D is ambiguous. Germline V gives CDR1 MDHEN, CDR2 SYDVKM. CDR3 length: 11 amino acids. The DNA of the CDR3 is TGTGTGTGTGCGACCGGGATTGAAGCTTTCTTT. This sequence encodes CVCATGIEAFF.

This clone was counted once. The chain is built from TRBV5-1 and TRBJ1-2; 8 bases map to TRBD1. J gave up 3 bases and V 1 base, and 14 bases lay outside the gene matches. The CDR3 consists of 18 residues. The V gene's germline CDR1 is SGHRS and CDR2 YFSETQ. DNA for the CDR3: TGCGCCAGCAGCTTGAGCCTAGGCCAGGGGGCGGTGGACTATGGCTACACCTTC. Its protein is CASSLSLGQGAVDYGYTF.

The J gene is TRBJ2-5, the V gene TRBV6-1; D might be TRBD2 (6 bases). Matching the DNA end better, TRBJ2-7 makes the J call doubtful. CDR1 is MNHNS, CDR2 SASEGT, per germline. The CDR3 spans 13 residues. As DNA, the CDR3 is TGTGAGTACCGGCGGGGAAGATCCCACGAGCAGTACTTC. Amino acid sequence: CEYRRGRSHEQYF.

This clone has just a few counts. The chain employs TRBV9 and TRBJ2-1; 7 bases align to TRBD1. Germline-derived CDR1 and CDR2 are SGDLS and YYNGEE. V lost 4 bases and J lost 7; bases outside the gene matches: 11. The CDR3 is 15 residues long. CDR3 residues: CASSPGDSEVNEQFF. CDR3 in DNA: TGTGCCAGCAGCCCCGGGGACAGCGAGGTGAATGAGCAGTTCTTC.

This chain links TRBV9 with TRBJ2-6, with D tentatively TRBD2 (5 bases). V was cut by 0 bases and J by 1 base, with 14 bases left in between. Per germline, CDR1 SGDLS and CDR2 YYNGEE. The CDR3 has 18 residues. CDR3 in amino acids: CASSVVEGVGSGANVLTF. Written as DNA, the CDR3 is TGTGCCAGCAGCGTAGTAGAGGGCGTCGGGTCTGGGGCCAACGTCCTGACTTTC.

This clone has a handful of counts. The chain recombines TRBV6-1 with TRBJ2-2; the D gene is possibly TRBD2 (7 bases). V dropped 2 bases and J dropped 6 bases, with 13 bases sitting between them. Germline CDR1 reads MNHNS; CDR2 reads SASEGT. CDR3 length equals 15 residues. DNA for the CDR3: TGTGCCAGCAGTGAATATCGGGGGGCAGCCGGGGAGCTGTTTTTT. Encoded protein: CASSEYRGAAGELFF.

This chain's CDR3 is CASSLIRNNEQFF. The CDR3 DNA is TGTGCCAGCAGTTTAATCAGAAACAATGAGCAGTTCTTC. The chain uses TRBV28 and TRBJ2-1; D is unclear. The CDR3 contains 13 residues. CDR1 is MDHEN and CDR2 is SYDVKM in the germline V gene. Trimming took off 2 bases at V and 5 bases at J, with 7 bases between the two ends.

The chain employs TRBV18 and TRBJ2-1; TRBD2 agrees at 15 bases. Germline V gene data show CDR1 as KGHSH and CDR2 as LQKENI. This CDR3 is built from 14 residues. The V gene end was trimmed by 8 bases and the J gene end by 9 bases; junction bases not matched to a gene: 5. CDR3 coding DNA: TGTGCCAGCCTGGGACTAGCGGGAGGCCTTGAGCAGTTCTTC. Protein: CASLGLAGGLEQFF. The full variable domain, in which reference TRBV18 and TRBJ2-1 provide the parts outside the CDR3, is NAGVMQNPRHLVRRRGQEARLRCSPMKGHSHVYWYRQLPEEGLKFMVYLQKENIIDESGMPKERFSAEFPKEGPSILRIQQVVRGDSAAYFCASLGLAGGLEQFFGPGTRLTVL.

The CDR3 DNA reads TGTGCCAGCAGGGAAGGACAGGGCACGGGGGAGGATACGCAGTATTTT. Protein product: CASREGQGTGEDTQYF. This chain connects TRBV11-2 to TRBJ2-3; 8 nucleotides match TRBD1. Trimming removed 6 bases from V and 6 bases from J; junction bases left unmatched: 14. There are 16 residues in the CDR3. Germline lookup yields CDR1 SGHAT and CDR2 FQNNGV.

This clone was seen only a few times. The chain joins TRBV11-2 to TRBJ2-5, with D possibly matching TRBD1 (7 bases). The J call is uncertain, as TRBJ2-7 better fits the DNA end. The CDR3 has 16 residues. Germline loops: CDR1 SGHAT, CDR2 FQNNGV. The CDR3: CASSPRGRDSFYEQYF. The CDR3 DNA sequence: TGTGCCAGCTCCCCGCGGGGCCGGGACAGCTTCTACGAGCAGTACTTC.

The chain links TRBV10-1 to TRBJ2-5; a weak D match, TRBD1 (5 bases). Germline V CDR1 and CDR2: WNHNN, SYGVQD (reference sequence). This CDR3 spans 17 amino acids. The V and J ends lost 3 bases and 4 bases respectively, with 21 bases between them. CDR3: CASSDPGVGRALETQYF. In DNA, the CDR3 is TGCGCCAGCAGTGATCCCGGCGTTGGCAGGGCCTTAGAGACCCAGTACTTC.

J is TRBJ2-1 and V is TRBV7-6, with D possibly matching TRBD2 (5 bases). The CDR3 runs to 15 residues. Trimming took off 4 bases at V and 0 bases at J, with 10 bases between the two ends. Per the germline V gene, CDR1 is SGHVS and CDR2 is FNYEAQ. The CDR3 loop reads CASSSTRGSYNEQFF. The CDR3 bases are TGTGCCAGCAGCTCTACTAGAGGCTCCTACAATGAGCAGTTCTTC. Looking up the rest from reference TRBV7-6 and TRBJ2-1 gives the full variable domain: GAGVSQSPRYKVTKRGQDVALRCDPISGHVSLYWYRQALGQGPEFLTYFNYEAQQDKSGLPNDRFSAERPEGSISTLTIQRTEQRDSAMYRCASSSTRGSYNEQFFGPGTRLTVL.

The count of this clone is one. J is TRBJ2-5 and V is TRBV19, with 12 bases fitting TRBD2. The CDR3 length is 15 residues. Germline CDR1 is LNHDA and CDR2 is SQIVND (reference sequence). Germline trimming cut 4 bases from V and 3 bases from J; bases unmatched to any gene: 3. CDR3 in amino acids: CASSTLAGGKETQYF. CDR3 DNA sequence: TGTGCCAGTAGTACCCTAGCGGGGGGGAAAGAGACCCAGTACTTC.

The chain recombines TRBV9 with TRBJ1-2; D uncertain. The CDR3 spans 11 residues. Trimming shortened V by 0 bases and J by 7 bases, and 4 bases separated the two germline ends. Germline V gives CDR1 SGDLS, CDR2 YYNGEE. DNA for the CDR3: TGTGCCAGCAGCGTAGGCGTTGGCTACACCTTC. As protein: CASSVGVGYTF. The full variable domain, with the rest looked up from reference TRBV9 and TRBJ1-2, is DSGVTQTPKHLITATGQRVTLRCSPRSGDLSVYWYQQSLDQGLQFLIQYYNGEERAKGNILERFSAQQFPDLHSELNLSSLELGDSALYFCASSVGVGYTFGSGTRLTVV.